The clone carrying this T cell receptor (beta chain) was recorded a few times. Its antigen is unknown. The data were taken from a study of beta chain features in type 1 diabetes. About the research overall: The study found patients and healthy donors alike in age, gender and cell yields. Examined across all samples were some 110 million sorted cells. Study results and caveats: Among patients with Type 1 diabetes, TCRB CDR3s were moderately but significantly shorter in every one of the four CD4+ subsets. Resolution of whether HLA type affects TCRB rearrangement was not achieved here. In the patient group, naive, central memory and Treg TCRB repertoires seemed more alike than in the healthy donor group.

Expressed TCRB transcripts were sequenced, since all the RNA that had been isolated was reverse transcribed. Libraries were prepared by immunoSEQ multiplex PCR; TCRdb keeps only in-frame clonotypes and omits some of them. The table lists 350,000 to 450,000 clones, around an eighth of them singletons. The CDR3 sequence is 15 residues long. Trimming cost V 5 bases and J 2 bases; bases outside gene matches: 6. Looked up from germline, CDR1 is SGHTA and CDR2 is FQGNSA. The sequence was collected from a woman aged 18-29 years with type 1 diabetes. V gene TRBV7-2 combines with J gene TRBJ1-5; 7 bases are shared with TRBD1. Sample: naive CD4+ T cells from blood. The CDR3 DNA is TGTGCCAGCAGCCCAGGGACAGTTCGCAATCAGCCCCAGCATTTT. Residues: CASSPGTVRNQPQHF.